The 6 T cell receptor beta chains given below trace back to one sample, sequenced in a study of response to subunit inactivated influenza vaccine. TCRdb fed the RT-PCR reads into MiXCR, producing one record per CDR3 protein. This table has some 850,000 distinct CDR3 sequences, roughly 18% appearing once. The source material was PBMCs from blood, sampled roughly 5 days after vaccination. The receptors come from a man aged 50 to 60 who received an inactivated influenza vaccine.

Details on this clonotype: Relative to the germline gene, one junction end is altered; a read error may explain this. The chain's CDR3 is CGSSLGDLNTGELFF. For the CDR3, the DNA is TGCGGCAGCAGCTTGGGGGACCTCAACACCGGGGAGCTGTTTTTT. This chain connects TRBV5-1 to TRBJ2-2; either TRBD1 or TRBD2 may supply D (5 bases each). The CDR3 length is 15 residues. Germline CDR1 and CDR2: SGHRS and YFSETQ. The full variable domain, with the rest looked up from reference TRBV5-1 and TRBJ2-2, is KAGVTQTPRYLIKTRGQQVTLSCSPISGHRSVSWYQQTPGQGLQFLFEYFSETQRNKGNFPGRFSGRQFSNSRSEMNVSTLELGDSALYLCGSSLGDLNTGELFFGEGSRLTVL.

The rearrangement joins TRBV6-1 to TRBJ2-1; possible D gene TRBD2, 7 bases. Looked up from germline, CDR1 is MNHNS and CDR2 is SASEGT. There are 15 residues in the CDR3. V was pared by 8 bases and J by 5 bases, with 19 bases between. CDR3 loop: CASSRSGGRDNEQFF. CDR3 coding DNA: TGTGCCAGCTCCCGCTCCGGGGGGCGAGACAATGAGCAGTTCTTC.

This clonotype was seen only once. The chain links TRBV4-3 to TRBJ2-5, with 9 bases lining up with TRBD2. Losses at the gene ends were 1 base for V and 4 bases for J; bases not matched to a gene: 7. This CDR3 comprises 16 residues. From germline, CDR1 is LGHNA and CDR2 YSLEER. The CDR3 region is CASSQGSGRSGETQYF. For the CDR3, the DNA is TGCGCCAGCAGCCAAGGTAGCGGGAGATCGGGAGAGACCCAGTACTTC.

The chain uses TRBV7-2 and TRBJ2-3; 9 positions agree with TRBD1. The CDR3 has 14 residues. From germline, CDR1 is SGHTA and CDR2 FQGNSA. V lost 5 bases, J lost 5 bases, and 5 bases stayed unmatched. The CDR3 nucleotides read TGTGCCAGCAGCCAGGGACAGGGAGTAGATACGCAGTATTTT. This sequence encodes CASSQGQGVDTQYF.

V is TRBV20-1 and J is TRBJ2-5; 11 nucleotides line up with TRBD1. CDR3 length: 15 residues. Germline values: CDR1 DFQATT, CDR2 SNEGSKA (reference sequence). The junction had 7 bases not matched to a gene; V was cut back by 2 bases and J by 5 bases. Here the CDR3 DNA reads TGCAGTGCTAGAACGGGGACAGGGGGTCGGGAGACCCAGTACTTC. It encodes CSARTGTGGRETQYF.

The chain uses TRBV12-3 or TRBV12-4 and TRBJ1-2; TRBD1 matches 7 bases. The junction had 8 bases not matched to a gene; V was cut back by 5 bases and J by 8 bases. The length of the CDR3 is 13 residues. The CDR3 loop reads CASSLQQGSGYTF. In nucleotides, the CDR3 is TGTGCCAGCAGTCTACAACAGGGGAGCGGCTACACCTTC.